This T cell receptor (beta chain) was identified during a study of blood T cell repertoires in COVID-19 (dated by TCRdb to between 2020 and 2021). About the study as a whole: Samples covering the acute and convalescent phases of COVID-19 were provided by collaborators in the United States, Italy and Spain. HLA class I and class II types, where available, came from metadata supplied by the sample provider rather than from assay-based typing. The material from the prospective study consisted of cDNA or gDNA derived from T cells, B-cell-depleted T cells, or PBMCs. The repertoires were released in a freely available public database meant as a resource for research on the immune response to SARS-CoV-2. Deeply sampled blood TCRbeta repertoires from subjects exposed to, actively infected with, or recovered from COVID-19 were included in the dataset. A de-identified subject ID, COVID-19 status, age in years and sex were almost always included in the sample metadata. The samples were drawn from two sources: the first 160 participants of the ongoing ImmuneRACE study, and over 1,000 subjects contributed by 6 global collaborators.

This clone was seen only once. Its antigen is currently not known. Within one base of it there is no much larger clone, and no base qualities were kept. Within the sample, other DNA sequences also encode this same CDR3. TCRbeta CDR3 regions were amplified from genomic DNA using the immunoSEQ Assay, a bias-controlled multiplex PCR. The original methods were these. The number of nucleated cells in each sample was estimated from the amplification of reference gene primers within the assay. To quantify the absolute abundance of each unique TCRbeta CDR3 rearrangement, sequence reads were collapsed and filtered. For each sample, productive Simpson clonality was calculated as the square root of Simpson's diversity index over productive rearrangements. This immuneACCESS table, as held by TCRdb, lists in-frame sequences with V and J called but not all clones. Of the missing ones, under half trace to an unresolved V gene in checked studies; the others have no known cause. The V and J calls and clone size were taken over from that table, and D and trimming were inferred from the DNA. A total of 200,000 to 250,000 clones appear in this sample, about 87% of them only once. Jointly, the top ten make up about 9.3% of the sample.

Participants in the prospective study were enrolled through a virtual design, were aged roughly 18 to 100 years, and lived in fewer than 30 United States geographic areas. In the prospective study, participants were assigned to cohorts based on the clinical history participants reported in a screening survey and a study questionnaire. Each participant in the prospective study had whole blood, serum and a nasopharyngeal or oropharyngeal swab collected by mobile phlebotomists. Additional blood draws and questionnaires over a 2-month period could optionally be provided by prospective study participants. Blood samples from the prospective study were shipped frozen or at room temperature prior to DNA extraction. Results and caveats for the whole study, not just this receptor: How much clinical and demographic metadata was included differed by source and by participant, and the metadata was provided uncurated.

At the junction V is shortened by 0 bases and J by 9 bases, with 6 bases in between. CDR1 and CDR2, per the germline V gene (reference sequence), are LGHDT and YNNKEL. The CDR3 starts with the cysteine, ends with the phenylalanine, and has 12 residues. Only CDR3 DNA is held: 36 bases, read in frame from base 1. The sequence was obtained from a man aged 18 to 35 with acute COVID-19. The sample consisted of PBMCs or T cells enriched from blood (not recorded which). The V and J segments used are TRBV3-1 (or the pseudogene TRBV3-2) and TRBJ2-1; no D gene call is confident. The DNA reads as follows: TGTGCCAGCAGCCAAGATTCGGGTGAGCAGTTCTTC. Its protein reads: CASSQDSGEQFF.